Listed below are T cell receptor beta chains from one sample, sequenced in a study of post-analysis software for immune sequencing data. TCRdb used MiXCR to reprocess the PCR reads, holding one entry per CDR3 protein. The data contain 430,000 or so distinct CDR3 sequences, more than 30% of them singletons. The sample was blood. All receptors come from a girl aged 2-9 years with multiple sclerosis. Both conserved end residues are part of each CDR3. Fields, in order: clone size, CDR3 length, D gene, J gene, V gene, CDR3 DNA, CDR3 protein. The D gene is left open where the match is weak. Expanded clones get a size class; other rows say once, few or many, or leave the size out.

abundance: few
len: 14
d_gene: TRBD1
j_gene: TRBJ1-2
v_gene: TRBV28
CDR3nt: TGTGCCAGCACAGGACAGGGGAGGAACTATGGCTACACCTTC
CDR3aa: CASTGQGRNYGYTF

abundance: few
len: 15
d_gene: TRBD2
j_gene: TRBJ2-7
v_gene: TRBV20-1
CDR3nt: TGCAGTGCTAGAGATGGGACTAGCGGAGCCTACGAGCAGTACTTC
CDR3aa: CSARDGTSGAYEQYF

abundance: NA
len: 13
d_gene: TRBD1
j_gene: TRBJ2-5
v_gene: TRBV12-3/TRBV12-4
CDR3nt: TGTGCCAGCAGTTTAACCCCGGACAGGGAGCAGTACTTC
CDR3aa: CASSLTPDREQYF

abundance: NA
len: 14
d_gene: TRBD2
j_gene: TRBJ2-7
v_gene: TRBV7-2
CDR3nt: TGTGCCAGCAGCTTTACTAGCGAACTTTACGAGCAGTACTTC
CDR3aa: CASSFTSELYEQYF

abundance: NA
len: 14
d_gene: NA
j_gene: TRBJ2-7
v_gene: TRBV7-2
CDR3nt: TGTGCCAGCAGCTTGGGTGGGCACTCCTACGAGCAGTACTTC
CDR3aa: CASSLGGHSYEQYF

abundance: NA
len: 16
d_gene: NA
j_gene: TRBJ2-3
v_gene: TRBV29-1
CDR3nt: TGCAGCGTTGTGCGCCCCTACAGGGCGCACACAGATACGCAGTATTTT
CDR3aa: CSVVRPYRAHTDTQYF

abundance: few
len: 12
d_gene: NA
j_gene: TRBJ2-7
v_gene: TRBV29-1
CDR3nt: TGCAGCTTCTCGAGGGGCGGCTACGAGCAGTACTTC
CDR3aa: CSFSRGGYEQYF

abundance: NA
len: 16
d_gene: TRBD2
j_gene: TRBJ2-3
v_gene: TRBV28
CDR3nt: TGTGCCAGCAGTTTTTTCGGGAGGGGAGTCTCAGATACGCAGTATTTT
CDR3aa: CASSFFGRGVSDTQYF

abundance: few
len: 17
d_gene: NA
j_gene: TRBJ2-1
v_gene: TRBV6-1
CDR3nt: TGTGCCAGCAGCGGACAGGGCGGGAGCGGGAGTACAGATGAGCAGTTCTTC
CDR3aa: CASSGQGGSGSTDEQFF

abundance: many
len: 15
d_gene: TRBD1
j_gene: TRBJ1-5
v_gene: TRBV12-3/TRBV12-4
CDR3nt: TGTGCCAGCAGCGGGGACAGGGAGGGGGGTCAGCCCCAGCATTTT
CDR3aa: CASSGDREGGQPQHF

abundance: NA
len: 16
d_gene: TRBD1
j_gene: TRBJ2-7
v_gene: TRBV28
CDR3nt: TGTGCCAGCAGTTCCGGGACAGCTCTGTATTCCTACGAGCAGTACTTC
CDR3aa: CASSSGTALYSYEQYF

abundance: NA
len: 15
d_gene: NA
j_gene: TRBJ2-5
v_gene: TRBV4-3
CDR3nt: TGCGCCAGCAGCCAAGATTCGGGGGACCGAGAGACCCAGTACTTC
CDR3aa: CASSQDSGDRETQYF

abundance: NA
len: 11
d_gene: NA
j_gene: TRBJ2-1
v_gene: TRBV14
CDR3nt: TGTGCCAGCAGCCAAAGGGAGACCCAGTTCTTC
CDR3aa: CASSQRETQFF

abundance: few
len: 20
d_gene: TRBD1
j_gene: TRBJ1-5
v_gene: TRBV20-1
CDR3nt: TGCAGTGCTAGCGCGCCATCCGGGACAGGGGGCGCCGGGAGCAATCAGCCCCAGCATTTT
CDR3aa: CSASAPSGTGGAGSNQPQHF

abundance: NA
len: 19
d_gene: TRBD2
j_gene: TRBJ2-5
v_gene: TRBV9
CDR3nt: TGTGCCAGCAGCGTAAGGGGGGGACTAGCGGGAGGAAGCCAAGAGACCCAGTACTTC
CDR3aa: CASSVRGGLAGGSQETQYF

abundance: NA
len: 17
d_gene: TRBD1
j_gene: TRBJ2-7
v_gene: TRBV4-1
CDR3nt: TGCGCCAGCAGCCATCCCGGGACAGGGACTCTCTCCTACGAGCAGTACTTC
CDR3aa: CASSHPGTGTLSYEQYF